This T cell receptor beta chain was sequenced for a study of response to subunit inactivated influenza vaccine. Study-level results: Seasonal influenza vaccination, on each occasion, was suggested by the authors to recruit few new T cells.

The germline CDR1 and CDR2 sequences are SGHVS and FNYEAQ. Germline trimming cut 5 bases from V and 5 bases from J; bases unmatched to any gene: 8. The CDR3 length is 16 residues. About this clonotype itself: Its cognate antigen is unknown.

TCRdb reprocessed the RT-PCR reads with MiXCR, giving one entry per CDR3 protein. The repertoire holds over 300,000 distinct CDR3 sequences, with around a fifth as singletons. This clonotype was sampled from a man aged 50 to 75 who received an inactivated influenza vaccine. This rearrangement joins TRBV7-6 to TRBJ2-5; TRBD2 aligns across 13 bases. The starting material was PBMCs from blood, obtained about 20 months after vaccination. Here the CDR3 DNA reads TGTGCCAGCAGCCCAGGGACTAGCGGGGTCCGGGAGACCCAGTACTTC. Translating it yields CASSPGTSGVRETQYF.